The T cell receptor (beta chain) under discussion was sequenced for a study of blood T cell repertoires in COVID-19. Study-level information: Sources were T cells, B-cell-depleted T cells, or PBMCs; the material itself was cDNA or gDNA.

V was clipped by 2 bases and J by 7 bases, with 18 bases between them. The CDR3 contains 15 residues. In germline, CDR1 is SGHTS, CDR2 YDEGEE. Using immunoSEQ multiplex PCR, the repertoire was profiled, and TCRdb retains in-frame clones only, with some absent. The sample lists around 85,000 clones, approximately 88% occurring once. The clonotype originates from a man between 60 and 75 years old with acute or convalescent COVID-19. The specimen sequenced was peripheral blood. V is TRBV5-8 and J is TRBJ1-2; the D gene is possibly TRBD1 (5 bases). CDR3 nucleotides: TGTGCCAGCAGCTTTGGAAACACCGGGACTGTTGGCTACACCTTC. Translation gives CASSFGNTGTVGYTF.